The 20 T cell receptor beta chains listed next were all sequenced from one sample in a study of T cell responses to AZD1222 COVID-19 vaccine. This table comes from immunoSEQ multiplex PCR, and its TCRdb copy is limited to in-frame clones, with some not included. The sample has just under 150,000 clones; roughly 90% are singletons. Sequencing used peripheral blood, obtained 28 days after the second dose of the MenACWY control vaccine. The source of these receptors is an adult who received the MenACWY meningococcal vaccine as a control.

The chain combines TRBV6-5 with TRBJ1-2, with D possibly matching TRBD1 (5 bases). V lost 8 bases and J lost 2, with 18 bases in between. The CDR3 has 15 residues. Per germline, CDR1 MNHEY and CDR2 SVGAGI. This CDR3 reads CASGDGDDVNYGYTF. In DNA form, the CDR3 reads TGTGCCAGCGGGGACGGAGACGATGTCAACTATGGCTACACCTTC.

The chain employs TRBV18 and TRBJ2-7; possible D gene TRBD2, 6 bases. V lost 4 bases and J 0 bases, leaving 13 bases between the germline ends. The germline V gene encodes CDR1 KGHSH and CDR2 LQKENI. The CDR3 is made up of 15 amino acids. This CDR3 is CASSLTGLPSYEQYF. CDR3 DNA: TGTGCCAGCTCACTGACGGGACTCCCCTCCTACGAGCAGTACTTC.

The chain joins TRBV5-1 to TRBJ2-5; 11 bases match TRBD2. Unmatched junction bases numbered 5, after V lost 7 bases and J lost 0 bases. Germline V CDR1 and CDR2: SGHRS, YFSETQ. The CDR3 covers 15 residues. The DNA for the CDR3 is TGCGCCAGCCGGAAACTAGCGGGGGACCAAGAGACCCAGTACTTC. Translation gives CASRKLAGDQETQYF.

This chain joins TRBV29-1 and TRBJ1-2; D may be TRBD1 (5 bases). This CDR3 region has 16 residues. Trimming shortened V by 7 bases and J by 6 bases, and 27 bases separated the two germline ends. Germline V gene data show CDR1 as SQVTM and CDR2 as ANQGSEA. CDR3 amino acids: CSELGGEGFFSHGYTF. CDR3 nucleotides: TGCAGCGAGCTCGGGGGGGAGGGCTTTTTTTCGCATGGCTACACCTTC.

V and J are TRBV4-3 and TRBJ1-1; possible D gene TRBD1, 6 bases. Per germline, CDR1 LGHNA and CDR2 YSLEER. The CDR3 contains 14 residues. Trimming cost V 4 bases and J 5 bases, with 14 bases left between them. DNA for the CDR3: TGCGCCAGCAGCCCCCAGGGGCGCTGGACTGAAGCTTTCTTT. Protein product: CASSPQGRWTEAFF.

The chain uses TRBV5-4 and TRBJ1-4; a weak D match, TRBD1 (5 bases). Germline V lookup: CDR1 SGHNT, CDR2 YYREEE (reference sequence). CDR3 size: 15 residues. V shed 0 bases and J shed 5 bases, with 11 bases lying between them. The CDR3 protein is CASSLAGAGNEKLFF. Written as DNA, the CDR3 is TGTGCCAGCAGCTTGGCCGGGGCGGGCAATGAAAAACTGTTTTTT.

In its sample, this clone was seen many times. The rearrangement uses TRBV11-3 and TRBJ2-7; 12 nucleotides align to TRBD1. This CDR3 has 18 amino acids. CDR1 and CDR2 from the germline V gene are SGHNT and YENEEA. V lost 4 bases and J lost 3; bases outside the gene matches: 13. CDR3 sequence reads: CASSSAPWDRGPVYEQYF. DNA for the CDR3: TGTGCCAGCAGCTCAGCCCCTTGGGACAGGGGGCCTGTCTACGAGCAGTACTTC.

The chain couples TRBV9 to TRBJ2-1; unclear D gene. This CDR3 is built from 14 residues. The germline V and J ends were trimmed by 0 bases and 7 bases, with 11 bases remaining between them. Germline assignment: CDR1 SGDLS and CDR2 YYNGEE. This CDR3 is CASSVEGYVNEQFF. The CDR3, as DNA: TGTGCCAGCAGCGTAGAAGGTTATGTGAATGAGCAGTTCTTC.

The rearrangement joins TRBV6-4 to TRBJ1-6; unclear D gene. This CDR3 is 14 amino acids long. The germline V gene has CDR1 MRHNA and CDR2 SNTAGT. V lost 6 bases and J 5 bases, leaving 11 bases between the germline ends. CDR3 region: CASRLDGNNSPLHF. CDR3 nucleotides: TGTGCCAGCAGATTGGACGGGAATAATTCACCCCTCCACTTT.

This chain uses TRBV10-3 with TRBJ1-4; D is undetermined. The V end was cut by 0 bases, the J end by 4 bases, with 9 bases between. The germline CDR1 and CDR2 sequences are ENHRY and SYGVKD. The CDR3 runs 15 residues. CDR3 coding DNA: TGTGCCATCAGTGAGTCGGGCGGAGATAATGAAAAACTGTTTTTT. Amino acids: CAISESGGDNEKLFF.

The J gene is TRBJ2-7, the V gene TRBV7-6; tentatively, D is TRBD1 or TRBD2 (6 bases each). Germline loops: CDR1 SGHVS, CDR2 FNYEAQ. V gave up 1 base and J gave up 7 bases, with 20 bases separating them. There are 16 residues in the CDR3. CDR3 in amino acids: CASSLEGGPLPGEQYF. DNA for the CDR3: TGTGCCAGCAGCTTAGAGGGGGGACCACTACCCGGGGAGCAGTACTTC.

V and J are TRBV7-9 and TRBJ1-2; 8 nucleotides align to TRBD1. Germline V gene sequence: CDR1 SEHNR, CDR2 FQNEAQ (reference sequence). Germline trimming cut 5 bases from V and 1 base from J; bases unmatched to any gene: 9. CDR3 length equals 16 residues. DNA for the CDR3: TGTGCCAGCAGCGTCATTGGACAGGGAATTAACTATGGCTACACCTTC. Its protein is CASSVIGQGINYGYTF. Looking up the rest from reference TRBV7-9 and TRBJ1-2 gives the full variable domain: DTGVSQNPRHKITKRGQNVTFRCDPISEHNRLYWYRQTLGQGPEFLTYFQNEAQLEKSRLLSDRFSAERPKGSFSTLEIQRTEQGDSAMYLCASSVIGQGINYGYTFGSGTRLTVV.

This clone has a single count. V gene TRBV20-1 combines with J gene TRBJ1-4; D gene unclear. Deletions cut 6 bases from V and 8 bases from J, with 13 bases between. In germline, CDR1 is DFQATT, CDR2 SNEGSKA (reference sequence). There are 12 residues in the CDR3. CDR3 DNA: TGCAGTGCCAGTGCGTCGGGGGAAAAACTGTTTTTT. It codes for CSASASGEKLFF.

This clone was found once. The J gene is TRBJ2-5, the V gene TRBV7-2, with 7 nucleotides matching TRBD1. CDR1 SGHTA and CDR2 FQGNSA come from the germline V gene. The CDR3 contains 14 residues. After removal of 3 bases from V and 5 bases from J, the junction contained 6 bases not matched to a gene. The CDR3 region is CASSLGTAPETQYF. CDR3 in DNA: TGTGCCAGCAGCTTGGGGACAGCCCCGGAGACCCAGTACTTC.

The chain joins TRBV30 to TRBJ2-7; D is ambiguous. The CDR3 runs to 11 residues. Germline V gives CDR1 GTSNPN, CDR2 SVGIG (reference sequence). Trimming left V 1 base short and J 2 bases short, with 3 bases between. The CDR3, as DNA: TGTGCCTGGAGTGGTGCCTACGAGCAGTACTTC. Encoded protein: CAWSGAYEQYF.

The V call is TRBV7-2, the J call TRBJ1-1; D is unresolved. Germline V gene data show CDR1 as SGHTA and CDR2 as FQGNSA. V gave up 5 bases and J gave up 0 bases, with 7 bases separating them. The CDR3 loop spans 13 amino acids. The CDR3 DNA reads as TGTGCCAGCAGCACAACGATGAACACTGAAGCTTTCTTT. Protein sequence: CASSTTMNTEAFF.

CDR3 sequence (DNA): TGTGCCAGCAGACCTAGACAGGGGAACACTGAAGCTTTCTTT. It specifies CASRPRQGNTEAFF. V is TRBV14 and J is TRBJ1-1, with 7 bases fitting TRBD1. V was clipped by 6 bases and J by 1 base; unmatched bases: 5. Germline CDR1 and CDR2: SGHDN and FVKESK. The CDR3 contains 14 residues.

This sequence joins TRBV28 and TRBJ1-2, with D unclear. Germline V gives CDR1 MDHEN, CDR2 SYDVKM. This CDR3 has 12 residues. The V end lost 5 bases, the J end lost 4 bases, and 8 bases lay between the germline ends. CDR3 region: CASSISAYGYTF. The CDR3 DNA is TGTGCCAGCAGTATCTCAGCCTATGGCTACACCTTC.

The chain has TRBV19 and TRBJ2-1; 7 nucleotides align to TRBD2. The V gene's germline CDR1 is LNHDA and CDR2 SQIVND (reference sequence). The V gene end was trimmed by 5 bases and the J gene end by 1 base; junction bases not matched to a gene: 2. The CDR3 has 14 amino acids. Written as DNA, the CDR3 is TGTGCCAGTAGTCCGGGACTATCCTACAATGAGCAGTTCTTC. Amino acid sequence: CASSPGLSYNEQFF.

The CDR3 nucleotides read TGCAGTGCTAGCCAACGAGATACGCAGTATTTT. Translation: CSASQRDTQYF. This chain joins TRBV20-1 and TRBJ2-3; D call uncertain. Germline CDR1 DFQATT, CDR2 SNEGSKA (reference sequence). Trimming left V 3 bases short and J 5 bases short, with 6 bases between. The CDR3 runs to 11 residues.